Listed below are T cell receptor beta chains from one sample, sequenced in a study of identical twins. TCRdb reprocessed the 5' RACE reads via MiXCR and lists one record per CDR3 protein. The profile covers some 240,000 distinct CDR3 sequences, with about 10% appearing a single time and more than 8.5% taken by the ten largest. The sample consisted of memory T cells sorted from blood. These receptors were taken from a man aged 45-60 years in good health. Both conserved end residues are part of each CDR3. Fields, in order: V gene, D gene, J gene, clone size, CDR3 DNA, CDR3 protein. A D gene is named only where the DNA matches it firmly. The size field is filled for only some rows; it gives once, few, many or a size class.

V: TRBV10-3
D: .
J: TRBJ2-3
size: .
DNA: TGTGCCATACAAGGCAGAGCTGGGGGCACAGATACGCAGTATTTT
CDR3: CAIQGRAGGTDTQYF

V: TRBV4-3
D: .
J: TRBJ1-2
size: few
DNA: TGCGCCAGCAGCCAAGACGACAGCAACTATGGCTACACCTTC
CDR3: CASSQDDSNYGYTF

V: TRBV30
D: TRBD2
J: TRBJ2-2
size: .
DNA: TGTGCCCGGACTAGCGGGAACACCGGGGAGCTGTTTTTT
CDR3: CARTSGNTGELFF

V: TRBV6-1
D: .
J: TRBJ1-2
size: many
DNA: TGTGCCAGCAGTGGGACCGCCCAGGGCTATGGCTACACCTTC
CDR3: CASSGTAQGYGYTF

V: TRBV5-1
D: .
J: TRBJ2-6
size: many
DNA: TGCGCCAGCAGCTGGCTCAGTTCATATAGCTCTGGGGCCAACGTCCTGACTTTC
CDR3: CASSWLSSYSSGANVLTF

V: TRBV4-3
D: TRBD1
J: TRBJ1-1
size: .
DNA: TGCGCCAGCAGCCAAGGGACAGGGAAAGCTTTCTTT
CDR3: CASSQGTGKAFF

V: TRBV18
D: .
J: TRBJ1-1
size: few
DNA: TGTGCCAGCTCACCACGGGACAAAGTGTATAACACTGAAGCTTTCTTT
CDR3: CASSPRDKVYNTEAFF

V: TRBV4-2
D: .
J: TRBJ1-2
size: .
DNA: TGTGCCAGCAGCCAAGTGAGGTACAGGGCCAGCGCATATGGCTACACCTTC
CDR3: CASSQVRYRASAYGYTF

V: TRBV9
D: TRBD2
J: TRBJ2-7
size: many
DNA: TGTGCCAGCAGCCTTACCGGGACTAGCGGCTACGAGCAGTACTTC
CDR3: CASSLTGTSGYEQYF

V: TRBV12-3/TRBV12-4
D: .
J: TRBJ2-1
size: many
DNA: TGTGCCAGCAGTCTTTATAGCTCCTACAATGAGCAGTTCTTC
CDR3: CASSLYSSYNEQFF

V: TRBV28
D: TRBD1
J: TRBJ1-6
size: few
DNA: TGTGCCAGCAGTTGGGGACAGGGGATGCCCCTCCACTTT
CDR3: CASSWGQGMPLHF

V: TRBV5-1
D: .
J: TRBJ1-4
size: many
DNA: TGCGCCAGCAGCTTCAGCCCGGGAGGGCTGAGCGAAAAACTGTTTTTT
CDR3: CASSFSPGGLSEKLFF